Each of the 10 T cell receptor beta chains below was sequenced from the same sample in a study of identical twins. In TCRdb, the 5' RACE reads were re-called with MiXCR into one record per CDR3 protein. This sample has approximately 700,000 distinct CDR3 sequences; approximately 18% occur once, and the top ten carry approximately 14%. This sample was shared with a second study, whose subject was T cells expressing NK-cell markers.

Sequencing was carried out using PBMCs. The source of these receptors is a young woman in good health.

This chain uses TRBV12-3 or TRBV12-4 with TRBJ2-1; D call uncertain. V was clipped by 6 bases and J by 6 bases, with 18 bases between them. This CDR3 has 15 amino acids. The chain's CDR3 is CASRDRATMANEQFF. The CDR3 DNA reads TGTGCCAGCAGGGACCGGGCCACCATGGCCAATGAGCAGTTCTTC.

The rearrangement links TRBV7-2 to TRBJ2-1; possibly TRBD2 for D (6 bases). The CDR3 loop spans 16 amino acids. Trimming stripped 3 bases from V and 8 bases from J, with 20 bases between. CDR1 SGHTA and CDR2 FQGNSA come from the germline V gene. The CDR3 DNA is TGTGCCAGCAGCTTGTCCGGATATGAGCGGGCGCATGAGCAGTTCTTC. This encodes CASSLSGYERAHEQFF. The full variable domain, with the rest looked up from reference TRBV7-2 and TRBJ2-1, is GAGVSQSPSNKVTEKGKDVELRCDPISGHTALYWYRQSLGQGLEFLIYFQGNSAPDKSGLPSDRFSAERTGGSVSTLTIQRTQQEDSAVYLCASSLSGYERAHEQFFGPGTRLTVL.

This clonotype came up a few times. The chain uses TRBV12-3 or TRBV12-4 and TRBJ2-2; D is undetermined. Trimming removed 5 bases from V and 8 bases from J, with 12 bases in between. CDR3 length: 13 amino acids. The CDR3 loop is CASSPLARGELFF. The CDR3 coding sequence is TGTGCCAGCAGTCCGTTGGCCCGGGGGGAGCTGTTTTTT.

This clonotype was counted between two and nine times. The rearrangement joins TRBV20-1 to TRBJ2-7; 7 bases are a match to TRBD1. CDR3 size: 13 residues. The trim removed 5 bases at V and 4 bases at J, leaving 8 bases unmatched. CDR1 is DFQATT, CDR2 SNEGSKA, per germline (reference sequence). CDR3 sequence (DNA): TGCAGTGCTCGTCCAGGGGGTCAGTACGAGCAGTACTTC. Protein: CSARPGGQYEQYF.

This clonotype was picked up a small number of times. This chain connects TRBV12-1 to TRBJ2-1; TRBD2, the D gene given by the table, was not confirmed from the DNA. TRBV12-1 is a known pseudogene. The CDR3 contains 15 residues. The CDR3 region has the DNA TGTGCCAGCAGCTTTTCAGCGGGGGGGCCCCCTGAGCAGTTCTTC. It specifies CASSFSAGGPPEQFF.

CDR3 nucleotide sequence: TGTGCCAGCAGCTTAGACCGGGCACGGCAGCCCCAGCATTTT. Translated: CASSLDRARQPQHF. The chain has TRBV7-8 and TRBJ1-5, with D uncertain. The V and J ends lost 1 base and 7 bases respectively, with 11 bases between them. This CDR3 has 14 amino acids. The germline gives CDR1 SGHVS, CDR2 FQNEAQ.

This clonotype turned up a few times. V usage is TRBV20-1 and J usage is TRBJ2-5, with 13 bases fitting TRBD2. Trimming cost V 4 bases and J 6 bases; bases outside gene matches: 5. CDR1 is DFQATT, CDR2 SNEGSKA, per germline (reference sequence). CDR3 length: 14 amino acids. DNA for the CDR3: TGCAGTGCTATATGGACTAGCGGGGGAAAGACCCAGTACTTC. Translated: CSAIWTSGGKTQYF.

This clonotype was detected a few times. The J gene is TRBJ2-3, the V gene TRBV9, with TRBD2 identical over 11 bases. Germline V gene sequence: CDR1 SGDLS, CDR2 YYNGEE. The CDR3 consists of 17 residues. With 2 bases clipped from V and 5 bases from J, the junction kept 10 bases outside the gene matches. For the CDR3, the DNA is TGTGCCAGCAGCGTCCAGGTCCGCCTAGCGGGAGGAGATACGCAGTATTTT. Translation: CASSVQVRLAGGDTQYF.

The V call is TRBV20-1, the J call TRBJ2-1; TRBD1 matches 9 bases. The germline V gene encodes CDR1 DFQATT and CDR2 SNEGSKA (reference sequence). Trimming took 0 bases from V and 7 from J; bases not matched to a gene: 10. The CDR3 runs 16 residues. The CDR3 DNA is TGCAGTGCTAGAGACCCTGGGGGGACAGGGTTTAATGAGCAGTTCTTC. It yields the protein CSARDPGGTGFNEQFF.

This clonotype showed up just a few times. The chain has TRBV9 and TRBJ2-1; no clear D. Trimming shortened V by 0 bases and J by 3 bases, and 7 bases separated the two germline ends. Germline CDR1 SGDLS, CDR2 YYNGEE. The CDR3 spans 14 residues. Here the CDR3 reads CASSVEDFYNEQFF. CDR3 nucleotide sequence: TGTGCCAGCAGCGTAGAAGACTTCTACAATGAGCAGTTCTTC. Based on the CDR3 plus reference TRBV9 and TRBJ2-1, the full variable domain is DSGVTQTPKHLITATGQRVTLRCSPRSGDLSVYWYQQSLDQGLQFLIQYYNGEERAKGNILERFSAQQFPDLHSELNLSSLELGDSALYFCASSVEDFYNEQFFGPGTRLTVL.